This TCR beta chain was obtained from a study of T cells after somatic rescue of genetic block. Germline CDR1 MRHNA, CDR2 SNTAGT. Trimming took 3 bases from V and 0 from J, leaving 7 bases between them. The CDR3 totals 14 residues. The data were produced by immunoSEQ multiplex PCR, yet TCRdb's version contains in-frame clones alone and is incomplete. Here the sample spans about 68,000 clones, 85% to 95% being singletons. The TCR originated in a middle-aged man. The sequencing input was peripheral blood mononuclear cells (PBMCs). V is TRBV6-4 and J is TRBJ2-3, with a weak D call TRBD2 (6 bases). The CDR3 loop is CASSEGTSTDTQYF. The CDR3 bases are TGTGCCAGCAGTGAGGGGACTAGCACAGATACGCAGTATTTT.